These 18 T cell receptor beta chains came from one sample sequenced in a study of T cell responses to AZD1222 COVID-19 vaccine. Clones were read by immunoSEQ multiplex PCR, and TCRdb kept only the in-frame ones, dropping some. This table holds about 110,000 clones, 90% to 95% found once. Here the sequenced sample was peripheral blood, taken on day 0 of AZD1222 vaccination. These receptors were obtained from an adult in good health.

V is TRBV5-5 and J is TRBJ2-2; D uncertain. The CDR3 consists of 14 residues. Germline V gene data show CDR1 as SGHKS and CDR2 as YYEKEE (reference sequence). V was shortened by 3 bases and J by 6 bases, with 12 bases between the two germline ends. The CDR3 spells CASSWDILAGELFF. The CDR3 nucleotides read TGTGCCAGCAGCTGGGATATATTAGCCGGGGAGCTGTTTTTT.

A word on this clone: At one end, the junction sequence differs from germline, possibly due to a read error. The chain links TRBV18 to TRBJ1-5; tentative D call: TRBD1 (5 bases). The CDR3 has 14 residues. In germline, CDR1 is KGHSH, CDR2 LQKENI. The CDR3 DNA reads as TGTGCCAGCTCGCCACCGGGGCTGGATCAGCCCCAGCATTTT. Its protein product is CASSPPGLDQPQHF.

This chain connects TRBV11-2 to TRBJ1-2; 8 bases match TRBD1. In germline, CDR1 is SGHAT, CDR2 FQNNGV. J lost 2 bases, V lost 0 bases, and 5 bases had no gene match. The CDR3 has 16 residues. The DNA for the CDR3 is TGTGCCAGCAGCTTAGAGCCTTGGACAGGGAACTATGGCTACACCTTC. Residues: CASSLEPWTGNYGYTF.

With respect to this clone: Germline is not matched at one junction end, which may reflect a read error. Distinct nucleotide sequences in the sample also encode this CDR3. J is TRBJ2-3 and V is TRBV5-4; unclear D gene. The CDR3 extends over 13 amino acids. From germline, CDR1 is SGHNT and CDR2 YYREEE (reference sequence). CDR3 coding DNA: TGTGCCAGCAGCTTTGTTCCAACAGATACGCAATATTTT. Its protein product is CASSFVPTDTQYF.

The V gene is TRBV29-1, the J gene TRBJ2-3; 11 nucleotides agree with TRBD1. The V segment lost 6 bases and the J segment 2 bases; nucleotides outside the gene matches: 7. Germline V lookup: CDR1 SQVTM, CDR2 ANQGSEA. The CDR3 has 15 residues. The CDR3 reads CSVNGQGAHTDTQYF. The CDR3 DNA reads as TGCAGCGTAAACGGACAGGGGGCACACACAGATACGCAGTATTTT.

V and J are TRBV9 and TRBJ1-4; D gene ambiguous. V was trimmed by 6 bases and J by 3 bases, leaving 18 bases between them. The CDR3 loop spans 16 amino acids. Per the germline V gene, CDR1 is SGDLS and CDR2 is YYNGEE. The CDR3 nucleotides read TGTGCCAGCACCCCCGGGGTTTTACGGGCTAATGAAAAACTGTTTTTT. Protein sequence: CASTPGVLRANEKLFF.

J is TRBJ1-1 and V is TRBV6-4, with D maybe TRBD1 (5 bases). The CDR3 length is 15 residues. The V gene's germline CDR1 is MRHNA and CDR2 SNTAGT. The V end lost 6 bases, the J end lost 3 bases, and 17 bases lay between the germline ends. The CDR3 here is CASRKGSPSDTEAFF. The CDR3 region has the DNA TGTGCCAGCAGGAAGGGGTCCCCCTCGGACACTGAAGCTTTCTTT.

The chain is built from TRBV5-1 and TRBJ1-1; TRBD1 is a possible D gene (6 bases). Germline loops: CDR1 SGHRS, CDR2 YFSETQ. The ends were cut back, 0 bases at V and 6 bases at J, with 15 bases in the middle. The CDR3 length is 15 residues. The DNA for the CDR3 is TGCGCCAGCAGCTTGGCTGGGCGGACAGAGGCTGAAGCTTTCTTT. Protein sequence: CASSLAGRTEAEAFF.

The chain links TRBV7-8 to TRBJ1-5, with D perhaps TRBD1 (5 bases). CDR3 length equals 14 residues. The V gene lost 2 bases and the J gene lost 7 bases, with 12 bases spanning the gap. CDR1 is SGHVS, CDR2 FQNEAQ, per germline. The CDR3 bases are TGTGCCAGCAGCTTACAGGGACTGGGACAGCCCCAGCATTTT. The encoded protein is CASSLQGLGQPQHF.

The rearrangement links TRBV6-2 or TRBV6-3 to TRBJ1-1; the D gene is possibly TRBD1 (6 bases). CDR1 and CDR2 (germline): MNHEY, SVGEGT. The V end lost 0 bases, the J end lost 5 bases, and 13 bases lay between the germline ends. This CDR3 is built from 15 residues. DNA of the CDR3: TGTGCCAGCAGTTACTCCTCAGGGGAGGGGACTGAAGCTTTCTTT. This encodes CASSYSSGEGTEAFF.

The chain uses TRBV12-3 or TRBV12-4 and TRBJ1-2; unclear D gene. This CDR3 comprises 13 residues. Trimming cost V 7 bases and J 2 bases, with 11 bases left between them. CDR3 bases: TGTGCCAGCACTCCGGACGGAAACTATGGCTACACCTTC. As protein: CASTPDGNYGYTF.

V gene TRBV7-6 combines with J gene TRBJ2-6, with a weak D call TRBD2 (5 bases). The CDR3 totals 15 residues. The V gene's germline CDR1 is SGHVS and CDR2 FNYEAQ. V was clipped by 5 bases and J by 2 bases, with 10 bases between them. The CDR3 nucleotides are TGTGCCAGCAGCCCTCCGGAGGCTGGGGCCAACGTCCTGACTTTC. It translates to CASSPPEAGANVLTF. Variable domain in full (rest from reference TRBV7-6 and TRBJ2-6): GAGVSQSPRYKVTKRGQDVALRCDPISGHVSLYWYRQALGQGPEFLTYFNYEAQQDKSGLPNDRFSAERPEGSISTLTIQRTEQRDSAMYRCASSPPEAGANVLTFGAGSRLTVL.

The gene calls are TRBV19 and TRBJ1-5; D ambiguous. CDR1 LNHDA and CDR2 SQIVND come from the germline V gene (reference sequence). Trimming removed 1 base at V and 7 bases at J, with 8 bases between. This CDR3 is built from 13 residues. The DNA of the CDR3 is TGTGCCAGTAGTATAGGGACTCGGCAGCCCCAGCATTTT. This encodes CASSIGTRQPQHF.

The chain links TRBV30 to TRBJ1-3; possibly TRBD1 for D (5 bases). Per germline, CDR1 GTSNPN and CDR2 SVGIG (reference sequence). The CDR3 spans 12 residues. V gave up 5 bases and J gave up 2 bases, with 7 bases separating them. The CDR3 DNA is TGTGCCTGGGGGGGAACTGGAAACACCATATATTTT. This gives the protein CAWGGTGNTIYF.

This chain connects TRBV6-5 to TRBJ1-3, with 9 bases that match TRBD1. J gave up 4 bases and V 2 bases, and 6 bases lay outside the gene matches. The CDR3 is 16 amino acids. CDR1 and CDR2 (germline): MNHEY, SVGAGI. CDR3 protein: CASSYARTGAGNTIYF. CDR3 DNA sequence: TGTGCCAGCAGTTACGCAAGGACAGGGGCGGGAAACACCATATATTTT.

J is TRBJ1-2 and V is TRBV19; D is ambiguous. CDR3 length equals 13 residues. V gave up 9 bases and J gave up 0 bases, with 11 bases separating them. CDR1 is LNHDA, CDR2 SQIVND, per germline (reference sequence). The CDR3 bases are TGTGCCAGCTCTCGGACGGCTAACTATGGCTACACCTTC. This sequence encodes CASSRTANYGYTF.

This sequence joins TRBV6-5 and TRBJ2-5; a possible D gene is TRBD1 (5 bases). There are 15 residues in the CDR3. The V gene lost 7 bases and the J gene lost 2 bases, with 17 bases spanning the gap. Germline CDR1 and CDR2: MNHEY and SVGAGI. The CDR3 sequence: CASTPPGWWQETQYF. In DNA form, the CDR3 reads TGTGCCAGCACTCCTCCAGGGTGGTGGCAAGAGACCCAGTACTTC.

The chain carries TRBV11-3 and TRBJ2-5; possible D gene TRBD2, 6 bases. This CDR3 is 16 amino acids long. The germline gives CDR1 SGHNT, CDR2 YENEEA. The V and J ends lost 5 bases and 9 bases respectively, with 25 bases between them. Here the CDR3 DNA reads TGTGCCAGCAGCCTCCCCCCGACCACTCGGGAGCGGGCCCAGTACTTC. Amino acids: CASSLPPTTRERAQYF. Drawing the rest from reference TRBV11-3 and TRBJ2-5, the complete variable domain is EAGVVQSPRYKIIEKKQPVAFWCNPISGHNTLYWYLQNLGQGPELLIRYENEEAVDDSQLPKDRFSAERLKGVDSTLKIQPAELGDSAVYLCASSLPPTTRERAQYFGPGTRLLVL.